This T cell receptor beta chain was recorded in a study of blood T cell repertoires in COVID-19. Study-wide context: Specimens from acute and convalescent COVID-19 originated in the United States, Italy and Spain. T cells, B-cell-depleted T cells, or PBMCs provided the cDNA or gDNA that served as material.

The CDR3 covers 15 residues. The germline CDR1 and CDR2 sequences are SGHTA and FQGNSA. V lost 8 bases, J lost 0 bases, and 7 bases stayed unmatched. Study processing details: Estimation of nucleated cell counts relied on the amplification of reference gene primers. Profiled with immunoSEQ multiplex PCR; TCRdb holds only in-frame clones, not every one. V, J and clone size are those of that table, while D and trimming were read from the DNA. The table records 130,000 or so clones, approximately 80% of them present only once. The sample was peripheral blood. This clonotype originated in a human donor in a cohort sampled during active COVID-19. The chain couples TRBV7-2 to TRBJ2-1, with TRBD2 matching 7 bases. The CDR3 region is CASFRGVPSYNEQFF. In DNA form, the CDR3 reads TGTGCCAGCTTTCGGGGGGTCCCCTCCTACAATGAGCAGTTCTTC.